The 20 T cell receptor beta chains below were found in one sample sequenced in a study of Ad26.COV2.S vaccination and SARS-CoV-2 variants. Sequencing used immunoSEQ multiplex PCR; TCRdb keeps in-frame clones, though not all of them. The data show approximately 350,000 clones, 83% seen once. Treatment specified: about 20 received Ad26.COV2.S at low or high dose, single or two shots; about 5 received placebo; per-sample allocation not given. Sample collection was performed on day 63 after the first vaccine or placebo injection. Source: peripheral blood, taken in a trial of Ad26.COV2.S vaccine versus placebo. The receptors derive from a person aged 18-65 years who received the Ad26.COV2.S COVID-19 vaccine or a placebo.

V usage is TRBV15 and J usage is TRBJ1-5; 10 bases are shared with TRBD1. Germline V gives CDR1 LNHNV, CDR2 YYDKDF (reference sequence). This CDR3 is built from 15 residues. Losses at the gene ends were 4 bases for V and 7 bases for J; bases not matched to a gene: 7. For the CDR3, the DNA is TGTGCCACCAGCACAAGACAGGGGGCAGAACAGCCCCAGCATTTT. It yields the protein CATSTRQGAEQPQHF.

This clone was found once. The rearrangement joins TRBV6-5 to TRBJ1-1, with 7 nucleotides matching TRBD1. CDR3 length equals 15 residues. Germline V CDR1 and CDR2: MNHEY, SVGAGI. V shed 6 bases and J 4 bases; nucleotides not matched to a gene: 11. CDR3 DNA sequence: TGTGCCAGCAGCCGGGACAGAGGGATTGGCACTGAAGCTTTCTTT. It yields the protein CASSRDRGIGTEAFF.

This clone was seen a few times. V and J are TRBV7-6 and TRBJ1-1; D ambiguous. The CDR3 has 16 residues. Germline values: CDR1 SGHVS, CDR2 FNYEAQ. V was shortened by 5 bases and J by 1 base, with 17 bases between the two germline ends. In DNA, the CDR3 is TGTGCCAGCAGCCCCAGGTCGAGGCACCAGAACACTGAAGCTTTCTTT. Encoded protein: CASSPRSRHQNTEAFF.

The CDR3 is CASSSYRGLEQYF. The CDR3 bases are TGTGCCAGCAGCTCTTACAGGGGGCTAGAGCAGTACTTC. V usage is TRBV7-9 and J usage is TRBJ2-7; 9 bases fit TRBD1. Per the germline V gene, CDR1 is SEHNR and CDR2 is FQNEAQ (reference sequence). V dropped 4 bases and J dropped 7; count of bases not matched to a gene: 5. This CDR3 contains 13 residues.

With regard to this clone: The sample carries other DNA sequences with the same CDR3. The V call is TRBV7-3, the J call TRBJ1-1; weak D call: TRBD1 (6 bases). CDR3 length: 13 amino acids. Per the germline V gene, CDR1 is SGHTA and CDR2 is FQGTGA. With 5 bases removed from V and 1 base from J, the gap between germline ends came to 8 bases. The chain's CDR3 is CASSPGQNTEAFF. In nucleotides, the CDR3 is TGTGCCAGCAGCCCGGGACAGAACACTGAAGCTTTCTTT.

The chain combines TRBV11-2 with TRBJ2-5, with TRBD2 matching over 7 bases. Germline values: CDR1 SGHAT, CDR2 FQNNGV. V was clipped by 3 bases and J by 5 bases; unmatched bases: 9. CDR3 length: 15 amino acids. The CDR3 DNA reads as TGTGCCAGCAGCTTGGAGCTAGCGGTTCGGGAGACCCAGTACTTC. Translating it yields CASSLELAVRETQYF. Full variable domain (missing parts from reference TRBV11-2 and TRBJ2-5): EAGVAQSPRYKIIEKRQSVAFWCNPISGHATLYWYQQILGQGPKLLIQFQNNGVVDDSQLPKDRFSAERLKGVDSTLKIQPAKLEDSAVYLCASSLELAVRETQYFGPGTRLLVL.

The table lists this clone with many counts. Other DNA sequences in this specimen translate into the identical CDR3. This chain uses TRBV19 with TRBJ2-7, with TRBD1 matching over 8 bases. The CDR3 sequence is 14 residues long. Germline V CDR1 and CDR2: LNHDA, SQIVND (reference sequence). V lost 10 bases to trimming and J lost 4 bases; unmatched junction nucleotides: 12. This CDR3 reads CATSPTGGIYEQYF. Written as DNA, the CDR3 is TGTGCCACTTCCCCCACAGGGGGTATATACGAGCAGTACTTC.

The chain carries TRBV6-1 and TRBJ2-2, with TRBD2 as a possible D gene (6 bases). CDR1 MNHNS and CDR2 SASEGT come from the germline V gene. The CDR3 spans 18 residues. Trimming removed 4 bases from V and 5 bases from J, with 23 bases in between. CDR3 sequence (DNA): TGTGCCAGCAGTGCCGTAAGACCGGGACTCAGCGGGACCGGGGAGCTGTTTTTT. Amino acids: CASSAVRPGLSGTGELFF.

The sample holds many counts of this clone. The rearrangement uses TRBV7-9 and TRBJ2-7; a weak D match, TRBD1 (6 bases). Trimming took 2 bases from V and 7 from J, leaving 9 bases between them. This CDR3 region has 12 residues. The germline gives CDR1 SEHNR, CDR2 FQNEAQ (reference sequence). The CDR3 DNA follows: TGTGCCAGCAGCTTACTCCAGGGGGAGCAGTACTTC. Encoded protein: CASSLLQGEQYF.

V is TRBV5-6 and J is TRBJ1-2; 10 nucleotides align to TRBD1. J lost 6 bases, V lost 0 bases, and 5 bases had no gene match. The germline V gene encodes CDR1 SGHDT and CDR2 YYEEEE. The CDR3 covers 15 residues. The CDR3 is CASSLVGQGSDGYTF. The CDR3 bases are TGTGCCAGCAGCTTGGTGGGACAGGGGTCTGATGGCTACACCTTC.

The chain is built from TRBV7-2 and TRBJ1-6; D perhaps matches TRBD1 (5 bases). V lost 2 bases to trimming and J lost 4 bases, with 6 bases between them. There are 14 residues in the CDR3. Germline CDR1 and CDR2: SGHTA and FQGNSA. CDR3 nucleotide sequence: TGTGCCAGCAGCTTACCAGGGTATAATTCACCCCTCCACTTT. Its protein product is CASSLPGYNSPLHF.

The chain couples TRBV10-3 to TRBJ1-1, with D uncertain. CDR1 is ENHRY and CDR2 is SYGVKD in the germline V gene. This CDR3 has 17 amino acids. Trimming took 0 bases from V and 0 from J, leaving 14 bases between them. The CDR3 DNA reads TGTGCCATCAGTGAGTCATTAACGAAGAGTTTGAACACTGAAGCTTTCTTT. Its translation: CAISESLTKSLNTEAFF.

The gene calls are TRBV5-6 and TRBJ1-4; 8 bases fit TRBD1. There are 15 residues in the CDR3. With V trimmed by 4 bases and J by 4 bases, 6 bases remained unmatched. Germline V gene sequence: CDR1 SGHDT, CDR2 YYEEEE. The DNA of the CDR3 is TGTGCCAGCAGCGACAGGGGCGGAGGTAATGAAAAACTGTTTTTT. Translating gives CASSDRGGGNEKLFF.

V and J are TRBV7-2 and TRBJ2-7; D is unresolved. V lost 3 bases to trimming and J lost 7 bases, with 13 bases between them. The CDR3 loop spans 13 amino acids. Germline values: CDR1 SGHTA, CDR2 FQGNSA. The CDR3 sequence is CASSLSQVREQYF. The CDR3 bases are TGTGCCAGCAGCTTGAGTCAGGTCCGGGAGCAGTACTTC.

The chain employs TRBV27 and TRBJ2-7, with D possibly being TRBD2 (5 bases). Trimming removed 2 bases from V and 5 bases from J, with 16 bases in between. This CDR3 has 15 residues. The germline V gene has CDR1 MNHEY and CDR2 SMNVEV (reference sequence). CDR3: CASSLNFGVRNEQYF. In nucleotides, the CDR3 is TGTGCCAGCAGTTTAAATTTCGGGGTCCGAAACGAGCAGTACTTC.

Written as DNA, the CDR3 is TGTGCCAGCAGCTTAGCCCGGGACAGACTTAGCTATGGCTACACCTTC. Its protein is CASSLARDRLSYGYTF. The chain uses TRBV7-9 and TRBJ1-2, with 7 bases matching TRBD1. The CDR3 has 16 amino acids. The germline CDR1 and CDR2 sequences are SEHNR and FQNEAQ (reference sequence). The junction had 8 bases not matched to a gene; V was cut back by 0 bases and J by 4 bases.

The CDR3 nucleotides are TGTGCCAGCAGCCCCGCAGGACTGAACACTGAAGCTTTCTTT. It is translated as CASSPAGLNTEAFF. The genes are TRBV7-2 and TRBJ1-1, with D uncertain. Germline V lookup: CDR1 SGHTA, CDR2 FQGNSA. The germline V and J ends were trimmed by 5 bases and 0 bases, with 10 bases remaining between them. This CDR3 region has 14 residues.

The chain recombines TRBV7-9 with TRBJ1-1, with 8 bases matching TRBD1. The V gene's germline CDR1 is SEHNR and CDR2 FQNEAQ (reference sequence). This CDR3 is built from 14 residues. Trimming at V came to 1 base and at J to 8 bases, leaving 6 bases not matched to a gene. Here the CDR3 DNA reads TGTGCCAGCAGCTTAGTTCTTTGGACAGGGGAAGCTTTCTTT. Translated, it gives CASSLVLWTGEAFF.

The J gene is TRBJ2-3, the V gene TRBV19, with unresolved D. Germline V gene lookup returns CDR1 LNHDA and CDR2 SQIVND (reference sequence). Trimming cost V 1 base and J 7 bases, with 3 bases left between them. The CDR3 extends over 11 amino acids. The CDR3: CASSIGYTQYF. The DNA for the CDR3 is TGTGCCAGTAGTATAGGATATACGCAGTATTTT.

V and J are TRBV7-6 and TRBJ1-2; D is unresolved. The CDR3 runs 13 residues. Germline-derived CDR1 and CDR2 are SGHVS and FNYEAQ. With 3 bases removed from V and 0 bases from J, the gap between germline ends came to 5 bases. The CDR3: CASSFGANYGYTF. The CDR3 DNA follows: TGTGCCAGCAGCTTCGGGGCTAACTATGGCTACACCTTC.